A selection of T cell receptor beta chains follows, all from one sample in a study of T cells after yellow fever vaccination. From the 5' RACE reads, TCRdb called clonotypes with MiXCR, one entry per CDR3 protein. The sample shows under 350,000 distinct CDR3 sequences, 4.1% of them seen only once. The sequencing used PBMCs, collected 5 days after the yellow fever booster vaccination. The receptors originated from a man aged 18 to 35 who received the YFV17D yellow fever vaccine. Both conserved end residues are part of each CDR3. The D gene is left open where the match is weak. Rows may omit the clone size; those that give it use once, few, many or a size class.

j_call	v_call	clone_size	d_call	cdr3_nt	cdr3_aa
TRBJ1-2	TRBV4-1	many	-	TGCGCCAGCAGCCAAGATATAACGCGCGGCTACACCTTC	CASSQDITRGYTF
TRBJ2-5	TRBV27	many	TRBD2	TGTGCCAGCCCGTTCGGGGAGCGGGGGGGCGGAAGAGAGACCCAGTACTTC	CASPFGERGGGRETQYF
TRBJ2-3	TRBV5-1	few	-	TGCGCCAGCAGCTTGGGTACCCTACCGAGCGGAGATACGCAGTATTTT	CASSLGTLPSGDTQYF
TRBJ1-1	TRBV20-1	-	-	TGCAGTGCTGAGAAACCACGGGGCGTGAACACTGAAGCTTTCTTT	CSAEKPRGVNTEAFF
TRBJ2-3	TRBV5-1	many	TRBD2	TGCGCCAGCACCCAGCGACTAGCGGGGTATCCAGATACGCAGTATTTT	CASTQRLAGYPDTQYF
TRBJ1-2	TRBV20-1	many	TRBD1	TGCAGTGCTGAACATTCGTTGTGGGGACAGTCGTATCGTGGCTACACCTTC	CSAEHSLWGQSYRGYTF
TRBJ2-3	TRBV9	many	TRBD2	TGTGCCAGCAGCGTAGCTTCGGGAGGACTAGCGGGGACAGATACGCAGTATTTT	CASSVASGGLAGTDTQYF
TRBJ1-1	TRBV19	many	TRBD1	TGTGCCAGTAGAGGCAGGGGACAGGCGAACACTGAAGCTTTCTTT	CASRGRGQANTEAFF
TRBJ1-1	TRBV30	few	-	TGTGCCTCCGTTGACGTTTTGGCGAACACTGAAGCTTTCTTT	CASVDVLANTEAFF
TRBJ1-1	TRBV12-3/TRBV12-4	few	-	TGTGCCAGCGCACATCGGACTGAAGCTTTCTTT	CASAHRTEAFF
TRBJ1-1	TRBV7-2	few	-	TGTGCCAGCAGCCCCCCTCTCAAGCGGACTCTGAACACTGAAGCTTTCTTT	CASSPPLKRTLNTEAFF
TRBJ2-1	TRBV20-1	few	TRBD1	TGCAGTGCTCTTCCGGGACAGGGGTTACCCTCCTACAATGAGCAGTTCTTC	CSALPGQGLPSYNEQFF
TRBJ1-2	TRBV7-3	many	TRBD1	TGTGCCAGCAGCCCGAGAAGCGGGACAGGGGTGGGCTACACCTTC	CASSPRSGTGVGYTF
TRBJ1-1	TRBV7-9	few	-	TGTGCCAGCAGCTTTCCAGGGGTTCTGGGTCACACTGAAGCTTTCTTT	CASSFPGVLGHTEAFF
TRBJ2-7	TRBV4-2	many	TRBD2	TGTGCCAGCAGCCAAGGCTCCGGGGGGGAGTACTACGAGCAGTACTTC	CASSQGSGGEYYEQYF
TRBJ2-4	TRBV7-9	few	TRBD1	TGTGCCAGCAGCTCCCCTTTACCCTCCGCGAGCCGGGACAGTGAAAACATTCAGTACTTC	CASSSPLPSASRDSENIQYF
TRBJ1-2	TRBV3-1	few	-	TGTGCCAGCAGCGCGCAGAGGGAATTGCAGGGCTACACCTTC	CASSAQRELQGYTF
TRBJ1-3	TRBV10-3	few	-	TGTGCCGTCGAAGGGGAGGGAGGAAACACCATATATTTT	CAVEGEGGNTIYF
TRBJ2-3	TRBV6-5	-	-	TGTGCCACCCAAAGGGACGCGACAGATACGCAGTATTTT	CATQRDATDTQYF
TRBJ2-1	TRBV6-2/TRBV6-3	few	TRBD2	TGTGCCAGCAGAACCGGGACTAGCGGTTACAATGAGCAGTTCTTC	CASRTGTSGYNEQFF
TRBJ2-3	TRBV5-1	-	-	TGCGCCAGCAGCTTGGCCGAGGGTCGGCGGGCAGATACGCAGTATTTT	CASSLAEGRRADTQYF
TRBJ2-1	TRBV4-1	few	-	TGCGCCAGCAGCCAAGATCAGGGATTATGGTCTGAGCAGTTCTTC	CASSQDQGLWSEQFF
TRBJ1-1	TRBV6-5	many	TRBD1	TGTGCCAGCAGTTCCAGGGGGGAAGTTAACACTGAAGCTTTCTTT	CASSSRGEVNTEAFF
TRBJ1-6	TRBV12-3/TRBV12-4	many	-	TGTGCCAGCACCCCGCAAGAGTTAGATAATTCACCCCTCCACTTT	CASTPQELDNSPLHF
TRBJ2-5	TRBV3-1	-	-	TGTGCCAGCAGCCAAGATTGGCAGGGCCTCCAAGAGACCCAGTACTTC	CASSQDWQGLQETQYF
TRBJ1-2	TRBV20-1	many	TRBD1	TGCAGTGCTAGATCAGGGGGAGGTGGCTACACCTTC	CSARSGGGGYTF
TRBJ1-2	TRBV6-5	-	-	TGTGCCAGCAGTTATACACACCTAACCCTGATCGGTGGCTACACCTTC	CASSYTHLTLIGGYTF
TRBJ1-2	TRBV27	few	TRBD1	TGTGCCAGCAGCTCATCCGGGACAGGCAACTATGGCTACACCTTC	CASSSSGTGNYGYTF
TRBJ2-5	TRBV9	few	TRBD2	TGTGCCAGCAGCGCAACGCCCCAGCGGGGGGTCGAGACCCAGTACTTC	CASSATPQRGVETQYF
TRBJ1-6	TRBV6-5	few	-	TGTGCCACCTCGGAAGGGAATGATTCACCCCTCCACTTT	CATSEGNDSPLHF
TRBJ1-2	TRBV24-1	few	TRBD1	TGTGCCACCAGTGATTTGGAGGCGACAGGGAACTATGGCTACACCTTC	CATSDLEATGNYGYTF
TRBJ1-2	TRBV6-5	many	-	TGTGCCAGCAGTTACCTGGACTCGGACTATGGCTACACCTTC	CASSYLDSDYGYTF
TRBJ1-1	TRBV7-9	-	-	TGTGCCAGCAGCTTAGGTCCGGGGGCGAGTCTTGAAGCTTTCTTT	CASSLGPGASLEAFF
TRBJ1-1	TRBV5-6	few	-	TGTGCCAGCAGCTTGGCGGCGGGCACTGAAGCTTTCTTT	CASSLAAGTEAFF
TRBJ2-7	TRBV27	-	TRBD2	TGTGCCAGCAGTTCCCGGGGACTAGCGGGACTGCAGTACTTC	CASSSRGLAGLQYF
TRBJ2-5	TRBV7-7	few	TRBD2	TGTGCCAGCAGCTTAGGGGGAGGGATGGAGACCCAGTACTTC	CASSLGGGMETQYF
TRBJ1-1	TRBV12-3/TRBV12-4	-	-	TGTGCCAGCAGTTTAAAAGAGTTGGAAGCTTTCTTT	CASSLKELEAFF
TRBJ1-1	TRBV18	few	-	TGTGCCAGCTCAAGAGCGACTCGGGGGAATACTGAAGCTTTCTTT	CASSRATRGNTEAFF
TRBJ1-1	TRBV19	-	-	TGTGCCAGTAGTATGAAGGGCACTGAAGCTTTCTTT	CASSMKGTEAFF
TRBJ1-2	TRBV6-2/TRBV6-3	few	-	TGTGCCAGCAACACCGACCTAACCCGTGGCTACACCTTC	CASNTDLTRGYTF
TRBJ2-7	TRBV6-5	-	TRBD1	TGTGCCAGCAGCCCGTCCGGGACAGGTGATAACGAGCAGTACTTC	CASSPSGTGDNEQYF
TRBJ1-6	TRBV7-9	-	TRBD1	TGTGCCAGCAGCCCGGACAGGGATGTCCTCCACTTT	CASSPDRDVLHF
TRBJ2-1	TRBV7-9	many	TRBD1	TGTGCCAGCAGCTTCGGCAGGGGGTGGGGTGAGCAGTTCTTC	CASSFGRGWGEQFF
TRBJ1-1	TRBV20-1	-	-	TGCAGTGCCCCGAGGTACAGGGCCACTGAAGCTTTCTTT	CSAPRYRATEAFF
TRBJ2-3	TRBV7-2	-	-	TGTGCCAGCAGCGCTAGGGGACCAGATACGCAGTATTTT	CASSARGPDTQYF
TRBJ2-5	TRBV5-1	-	-	TGCGCCAGCACCAAAGGGGGTCGAGAGACCCAGTACTTC	CASTKGGRETQYF